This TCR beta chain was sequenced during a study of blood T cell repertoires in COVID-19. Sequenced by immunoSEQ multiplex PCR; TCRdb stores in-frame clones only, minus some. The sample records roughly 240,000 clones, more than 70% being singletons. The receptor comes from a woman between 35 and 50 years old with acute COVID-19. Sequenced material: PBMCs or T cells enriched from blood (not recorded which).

The CDR3 sequence is CASSPGAGVSNQPQHF. The CDR3, as DNA: TGTGCCAGCAGTCCCGGGGCAGGGGTAAGCAATCAGCCCCAGCATTTT. V gene TRBV21-1 combines with J gene TRBJ1-5; the D call of TRBD1 is as the table states it, not checked on the DNA. TRBV21-1 is classified as a pseudogene. The CDR3 sequence is 16 residues long.